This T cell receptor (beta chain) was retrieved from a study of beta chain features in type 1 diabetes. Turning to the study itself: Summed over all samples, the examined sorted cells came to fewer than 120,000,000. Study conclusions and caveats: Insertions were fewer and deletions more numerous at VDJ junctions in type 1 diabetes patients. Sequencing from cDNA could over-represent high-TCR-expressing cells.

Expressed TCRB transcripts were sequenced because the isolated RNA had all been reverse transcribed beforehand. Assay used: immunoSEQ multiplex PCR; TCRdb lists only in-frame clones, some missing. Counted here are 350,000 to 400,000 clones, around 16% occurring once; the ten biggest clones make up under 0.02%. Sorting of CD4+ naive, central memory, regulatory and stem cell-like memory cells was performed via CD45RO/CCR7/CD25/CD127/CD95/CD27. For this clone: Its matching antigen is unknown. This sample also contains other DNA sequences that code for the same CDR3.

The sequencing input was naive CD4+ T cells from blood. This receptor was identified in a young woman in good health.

As DNA, the CDR3 is TGTGCCAGCAGCGTTGGGGGGGAGAACACTGAAGCTTTCTTT. Encoded protein: CASSVGGENTEAFF. The chain links TRBV9 to TRBJ1-1; a weak D match, TRBD1 (5 bases). V lost 2 bases and J lost 1, with 9 bases in between. This CDR3 has 14 residues. From germline, CDR1 is SGDLS and CDR2 YYNGEE.